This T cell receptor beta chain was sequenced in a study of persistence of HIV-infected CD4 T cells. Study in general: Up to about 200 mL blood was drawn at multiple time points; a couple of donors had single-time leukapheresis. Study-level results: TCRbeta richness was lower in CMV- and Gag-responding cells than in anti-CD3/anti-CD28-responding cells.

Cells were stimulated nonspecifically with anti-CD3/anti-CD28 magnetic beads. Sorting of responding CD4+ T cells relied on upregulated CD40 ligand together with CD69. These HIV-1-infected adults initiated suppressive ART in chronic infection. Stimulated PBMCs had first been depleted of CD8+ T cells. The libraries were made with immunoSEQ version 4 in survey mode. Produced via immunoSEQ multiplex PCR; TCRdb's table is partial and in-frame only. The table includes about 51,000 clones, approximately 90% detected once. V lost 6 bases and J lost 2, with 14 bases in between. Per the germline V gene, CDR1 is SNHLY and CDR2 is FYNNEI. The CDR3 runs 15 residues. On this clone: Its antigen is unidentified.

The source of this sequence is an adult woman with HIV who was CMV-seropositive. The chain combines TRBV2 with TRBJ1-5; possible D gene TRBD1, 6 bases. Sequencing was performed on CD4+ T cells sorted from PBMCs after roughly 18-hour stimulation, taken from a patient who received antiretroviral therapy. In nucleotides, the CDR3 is TGTGCCAGCAGCCATCAGGGGTCAGGCAATCAGCCCCAGCATTTT. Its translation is CASSHQGSGNQPQHF.